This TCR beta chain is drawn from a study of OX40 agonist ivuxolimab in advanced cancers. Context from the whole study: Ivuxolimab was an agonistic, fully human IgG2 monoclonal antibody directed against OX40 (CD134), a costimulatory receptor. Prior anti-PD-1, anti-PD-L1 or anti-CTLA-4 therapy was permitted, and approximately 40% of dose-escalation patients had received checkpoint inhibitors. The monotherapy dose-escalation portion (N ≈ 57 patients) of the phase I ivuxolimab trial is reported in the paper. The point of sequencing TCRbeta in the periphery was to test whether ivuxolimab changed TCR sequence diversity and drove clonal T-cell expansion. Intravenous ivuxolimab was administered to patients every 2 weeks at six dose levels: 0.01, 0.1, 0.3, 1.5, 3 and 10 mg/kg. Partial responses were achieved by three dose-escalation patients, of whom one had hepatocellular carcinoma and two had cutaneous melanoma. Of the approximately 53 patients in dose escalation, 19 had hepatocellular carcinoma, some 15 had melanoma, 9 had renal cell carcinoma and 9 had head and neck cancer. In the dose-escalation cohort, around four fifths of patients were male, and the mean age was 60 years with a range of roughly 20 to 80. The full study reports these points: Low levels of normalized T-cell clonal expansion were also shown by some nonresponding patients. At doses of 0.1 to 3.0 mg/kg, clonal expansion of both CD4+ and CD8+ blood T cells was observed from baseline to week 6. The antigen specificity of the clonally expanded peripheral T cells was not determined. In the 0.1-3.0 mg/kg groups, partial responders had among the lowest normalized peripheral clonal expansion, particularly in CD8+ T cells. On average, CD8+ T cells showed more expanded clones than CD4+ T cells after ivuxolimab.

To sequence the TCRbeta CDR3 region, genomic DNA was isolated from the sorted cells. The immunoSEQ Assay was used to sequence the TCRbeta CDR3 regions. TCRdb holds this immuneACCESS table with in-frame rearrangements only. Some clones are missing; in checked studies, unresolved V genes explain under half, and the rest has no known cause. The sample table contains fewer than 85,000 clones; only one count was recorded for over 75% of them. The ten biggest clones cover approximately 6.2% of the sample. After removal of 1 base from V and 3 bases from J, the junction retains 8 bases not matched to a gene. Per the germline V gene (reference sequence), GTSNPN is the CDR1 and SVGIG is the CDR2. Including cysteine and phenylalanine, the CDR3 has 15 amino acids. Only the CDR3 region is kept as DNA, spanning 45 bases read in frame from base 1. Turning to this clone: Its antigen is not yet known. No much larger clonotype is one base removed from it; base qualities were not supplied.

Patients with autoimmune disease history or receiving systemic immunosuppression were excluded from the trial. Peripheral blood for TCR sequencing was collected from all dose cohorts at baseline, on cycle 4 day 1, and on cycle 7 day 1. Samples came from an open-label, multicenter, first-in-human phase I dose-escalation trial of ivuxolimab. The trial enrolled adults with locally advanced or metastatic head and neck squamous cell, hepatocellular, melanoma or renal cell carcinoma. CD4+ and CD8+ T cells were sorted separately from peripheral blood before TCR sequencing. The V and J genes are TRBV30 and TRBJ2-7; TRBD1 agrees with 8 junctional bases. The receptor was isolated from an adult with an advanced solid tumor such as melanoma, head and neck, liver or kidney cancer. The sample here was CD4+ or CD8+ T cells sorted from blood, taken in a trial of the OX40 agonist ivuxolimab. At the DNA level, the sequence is TGTGCCTGGAGTGACTTCGGGACAGGAGGCTACGAGCAGTACTTC. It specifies CAWSDFGTGGYEQYF.